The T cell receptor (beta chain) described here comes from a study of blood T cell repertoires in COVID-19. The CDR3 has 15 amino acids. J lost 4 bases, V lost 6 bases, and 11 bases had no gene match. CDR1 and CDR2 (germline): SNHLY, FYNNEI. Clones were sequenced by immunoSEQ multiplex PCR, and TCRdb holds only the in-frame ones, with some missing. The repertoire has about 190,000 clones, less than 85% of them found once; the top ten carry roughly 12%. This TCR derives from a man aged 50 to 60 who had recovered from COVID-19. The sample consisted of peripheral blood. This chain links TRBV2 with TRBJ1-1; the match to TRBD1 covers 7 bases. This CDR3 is CASRPQTGAGTEAFF. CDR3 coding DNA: TGTGCCAGCAGGCCCCAAACAGGGGCAGGCACTGAAGCTTTCTTT.